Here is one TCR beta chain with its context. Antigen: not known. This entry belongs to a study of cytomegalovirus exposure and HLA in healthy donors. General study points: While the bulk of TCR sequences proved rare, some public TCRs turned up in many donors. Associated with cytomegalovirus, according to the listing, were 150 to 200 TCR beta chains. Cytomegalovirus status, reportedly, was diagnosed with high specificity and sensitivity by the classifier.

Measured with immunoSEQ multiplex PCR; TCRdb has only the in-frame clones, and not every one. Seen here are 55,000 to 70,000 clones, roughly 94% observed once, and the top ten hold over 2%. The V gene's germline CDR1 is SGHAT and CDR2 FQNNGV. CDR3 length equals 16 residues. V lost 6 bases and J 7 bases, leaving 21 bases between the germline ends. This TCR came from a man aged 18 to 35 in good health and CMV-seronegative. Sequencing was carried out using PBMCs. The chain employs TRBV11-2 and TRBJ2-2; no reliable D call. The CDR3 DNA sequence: TGTGCCAGCAGTCCCGCCGAGAGCTTGGGCCTCGGGGAGCTGTTTTTT. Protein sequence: CASSPAESLGLGELFF.